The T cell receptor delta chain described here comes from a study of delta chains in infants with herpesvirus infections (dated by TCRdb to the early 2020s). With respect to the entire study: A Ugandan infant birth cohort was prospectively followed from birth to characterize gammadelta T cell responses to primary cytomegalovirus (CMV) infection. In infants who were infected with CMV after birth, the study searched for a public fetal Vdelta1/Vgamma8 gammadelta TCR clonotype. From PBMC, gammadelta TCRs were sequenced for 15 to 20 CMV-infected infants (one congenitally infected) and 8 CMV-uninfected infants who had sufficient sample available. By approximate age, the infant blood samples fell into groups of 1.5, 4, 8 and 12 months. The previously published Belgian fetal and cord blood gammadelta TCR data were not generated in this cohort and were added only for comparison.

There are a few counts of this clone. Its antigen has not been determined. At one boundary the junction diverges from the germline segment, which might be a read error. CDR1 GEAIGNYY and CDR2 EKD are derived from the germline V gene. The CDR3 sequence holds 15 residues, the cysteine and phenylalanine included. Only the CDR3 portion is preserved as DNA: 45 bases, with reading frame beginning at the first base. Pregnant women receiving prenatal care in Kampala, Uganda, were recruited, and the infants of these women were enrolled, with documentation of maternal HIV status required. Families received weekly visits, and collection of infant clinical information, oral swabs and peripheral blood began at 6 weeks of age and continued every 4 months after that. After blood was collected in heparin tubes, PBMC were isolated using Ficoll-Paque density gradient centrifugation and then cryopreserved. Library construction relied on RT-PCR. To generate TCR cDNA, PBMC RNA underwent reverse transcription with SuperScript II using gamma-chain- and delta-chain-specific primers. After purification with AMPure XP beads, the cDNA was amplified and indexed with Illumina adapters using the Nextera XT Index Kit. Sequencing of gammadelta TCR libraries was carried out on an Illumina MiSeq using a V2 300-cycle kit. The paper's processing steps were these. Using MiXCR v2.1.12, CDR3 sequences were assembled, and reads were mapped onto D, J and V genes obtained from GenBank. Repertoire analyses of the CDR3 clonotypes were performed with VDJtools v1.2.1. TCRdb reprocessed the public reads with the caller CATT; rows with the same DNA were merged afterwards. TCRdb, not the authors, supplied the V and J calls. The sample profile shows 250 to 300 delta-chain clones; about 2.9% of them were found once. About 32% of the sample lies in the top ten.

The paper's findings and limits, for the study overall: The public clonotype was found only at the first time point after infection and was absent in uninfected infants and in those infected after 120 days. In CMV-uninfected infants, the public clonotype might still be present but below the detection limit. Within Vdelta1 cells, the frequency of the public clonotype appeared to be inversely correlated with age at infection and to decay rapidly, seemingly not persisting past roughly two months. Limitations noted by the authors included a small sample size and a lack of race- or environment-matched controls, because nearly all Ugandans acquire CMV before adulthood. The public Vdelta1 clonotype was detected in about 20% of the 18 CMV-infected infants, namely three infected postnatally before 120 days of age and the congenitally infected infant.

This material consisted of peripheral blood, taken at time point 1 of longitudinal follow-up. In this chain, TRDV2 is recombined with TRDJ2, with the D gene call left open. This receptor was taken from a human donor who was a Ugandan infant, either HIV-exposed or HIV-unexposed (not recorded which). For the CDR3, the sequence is CASDSEVALTAQLFF. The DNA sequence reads TGTGCCAGTGACTCGGAGGTGGCCTTGACAGCACAACTCTTCTTT.